Listed below are T cell receptor beta chains from one sample, sequenced in a study of shared clonotypes between healthy human individuals. Produced via immunoSEQ multiplex PCR; TCRdb's table is partial and in-frame only. Among hundreds of thousands of clones listed, roughly 97% were seen once. The specimen was naive CD4+ T cells sorted from blood. Receptors were obtained from a woman aged 25-40 years in good health. Each CDR3 is given with its conserved first and last residue. A D gene is named only where the DNA matches it firmly. Clone size is given for some rows only: seen once, a few or many times, or a class if the clone is expanded.

abundance,v_gene,j_gene,d_gene,CDR3aa,CDR3nt
NA,TRBV28,TRBJ1-4,TRBD1,CASSETTGGFNEKLFF,TGTGCCAGCAGCGAAACAACAGGGGGCTTTAATGAAAAACTGTTTTTT
NA,TRBV5-1,TRBJ1-2,NA,CASSNEQEKHGYTF,TGCGCCAGCAGCAACGAACAGGAAAAGCATGGCTACACCTTC
NA,TRBV7-7,TRBJ2-3,NA,CASSLAPGEMSQYF,TGTGCCAGCAGCCTTGCCCCCGGGGAGATGTCGCAGTATTTT
NA,TRBV7-2,TRBJ2-2,TRBD2,CASSLSSGHTGELFF,TGTGCCAGCAGCTTGAGTAGCGGGCACACCGGGGAGCTGTTTTTT
NA,TRBV27,TRBJ1-1,NA,CASSQTSLPATEAFF,TGTGCCAGCAGCCAAACTTCCCTACCCGCCACTGAAGCTTTCTTT
NA,TRBV6-5,TRBJ1-4,NA,CASSYDLWGHEKLFF,TGTGCCAGCAGTTACGACCTATGGGGTCATGAAAAACTGTTTTTT
NA,TRBV5-4,TRBJ2-5,NA,CASSPVGGQFETQYF,TGTGCCAGCAGCCCAGTCGGGGGACAGTTCGAGACCCAGTACTTC
NA,TRBV15,TRBJ2-1,NA,CATSSFLVDEQFF,TGTGCCACCAGCAGCTTCTTAGTGGATGAGCAGTTCTTC
NA,TRBV5-1,TRBJ1-2,TRBD1,CASSLTGEYGYTF,TGCGCCAGCAGCTTGACAGGGGAATATGGCTACACCTTC
NA,TRBV30,TRBJ2-7,NA,CAWDPRVDYEQYF,TGTGCCTGGGACCCGCGGGTAGACTACGAGCAGTACTTC
NA,TRBV5-1,TRBJ2-3,NA,CASSLFGSGTSTDTQYF,TGCGCCAGCAGCTTGTTTGGATCCGGGACGAGCACAGATACGCAGTATTTT
NA,TRBV6-1,TRBJ2-3,NA,CASRNSGVTDTQYF,TGTGCCAGCCGAAACTCAGGGGTAACAGATACGCAGTATTTT
once,TRBV28,TRBJ2-7,TRBD2,CASSLGVAGGYEQYF,TGTGCCAGCAGTTTAGGGGTAGCGGGAGGATACGAGCAGTACTTC
NA,TRBV5-1,TRBJ2-3,TRBD1,CASSRDRGSTDTQYF,TGCGCCAGCAGCCGGGACAGGGGGAGCACAGATACGCAGTATTTT
NA,TRBV5-1,TRBJ1-5,NA,CASSLATGGTQHF,TGCGCCAGCAGCTTGGCGACAGGCGGGACCCAGCATTTT
NA,TRBV10-2,TRBJ2-5,NA,CASTRAVQETQYF,TGCGCCAGCACGCGGGCAGTCCAAGAGACCCAGTACTTC
NA,TRBV4-2,TRBJ2-1,NA,CASSQRTVFTGNEQFF,TGTGCCAGCAGCCAACGAACGGTTTTCACGGGTAATGAGCAGTTCTTC
NA,TRBV18,TRBJ1-4,NA,CASSPGINEKLFF,TGTGCCAGCTCACCCGGCATAAATGAAAAACTGTTTTTT
NA,TRBV5-1,TRBJ2-7,TRBD1,CASSNRDSSYEQYF,TGCGCCAGCAGCAACCGGGACAGTTCCTACGAGCAGTACTTC
NA,TRBV6-6,TRBJ2-4,NA,CASSYRGTAKNIQYF,TGTGCCAGCAGTTACCGGGGGACAGCCAAAAACATTCAGTACTTC
NA,TRBV30,TRBJ1-4,NA,CAWKIGAGDEKLFF,TGTGCCTGGAAAATAGGGGCAGGCGACGAAAAACTGTTTTTT
NA,TRBV9,TRBJ2-2,NA,CASSFSGGPTGELFF,TGTGCCAGCAGCTTCTCTGGGGGGCCCACCGGGGAGCTGTTTTTT
NA,TRBV15,TRBJ1-1,NA,CATSRDGSWNTEAFF,TGTGCCACCAGCAGAGATGGCTCCTGGAACACTGAAGCTTTCTTT
NA,TRBV4-1,TRBJ2-4,TRBD1,CASRSLGQGNIQYF,TGCGCCAGCAGATCCTTGGGACAGGGGAACATTCAGTACTTC
NA,TRBV7-3,TRBJ2-1,TRBD1,CASSPGQEYNEQFF,TGTGCCAGCAGCCCGGGACAGGAGTACAATGAGCAGTTCTTC
NA,TRBV9,TRBJ1-1,NA,CASSADPLNTEAFF,TGTGCCAGCAGCGCGGACCCATTGAACACTGAAGCTTTCTTT
NA,TRBV29-1,TRBJ1-1,NA,CSVGQPNTEAFF,TGCAGCGTTGGACAACCGAACACTGAAGCTTTCTTT
NA,TRBV9,TRBJ2-5,TRBD2,CASSVAGGEEETQYF,TGTGCCAGCAGCGTCGCGGGGGGCGAAGAAGAGACCCAGTACTTC
NA,TRBV7-8,TRBJ2-3,NA,CASSIAGWGDTQYF,TGTGCCAGCAGCATAGCCGGCTGGGGGGATACGCAGTATTTT
NA,TRBV5-1,TRBJ2-5,NA,CASSIDRYQETQYF,TGCGCCAGCAGCATTGACAGATACCAAGAGACCCAGTACTTC
NA,TRBV12-5,TRBJ2-2,NA,CASGRGGELFF,TGTGCTAGTGGCCGCGGGGGGGAGCTGTTTTTT
once,TRBV4-1,TRBJ2-2,NA,CASSQLGNTGELFF,TGCGCCAGCAGCCAATTAGGGAACACCGGGGAGCTGTTTTTT
NA,TRBV4-1,TRBJ2-7,TRBD2,CASSLTPTRREGRVREQYF,TGCGCCAGCAGCCTCACCCCAACGAGGCGGGAGGGCCGGGTCAGAGAGCAGTACTTC
once,TRBV15,TRBJ2-4,NA,CATSQKGGDLAKNIQYF,TGTGCCACCAGCCAAAAGGGGGGAGATCTAGCCAAAAACATTCAGTACTTC
NA,TRBV18,TRBJ1-5,TRBD1,CASSPTGTGGNQPQHF,TGTGCCAGCTCACCGACCGGGACAGGGGGCAATCAGCCCCAGCATTTT
NA,TRBV11-2,TRBJ1-1,NA,CASSLIGNTEAFF,TGTGCCAGCAGCTTGATAGGAAACACTGAAGCTTTCTTT
NA,TRBV4-1,TRBJ2-1,NA,CASSQGWDSYNEQFF,TGCGCCAGCAGCCAAGGTTGGGATAGCTACAATGAGCAGTTCTTC
NA,TRBV11-2,TRBJ2-7,TRBD2,CASSLVGAGGTYEQYF,TGTGCCAGCAGCTTAGTAGGAGCGGGAGGAACCTACGAGCAGTACTTC
NA,TRBV27,TRBJ2-3,NA,CASSPRAVTDTQYF,TGTGCCAGCAGCCCCCGGGCCGTCACAGATACGCAGTATTTT
NA,TRBV28,TRBJ2-1,TRBD1,CASRNRGRTYNEQFF,TGTGCCAGCAGAAACAGGGGGCGAACCTACAATGAGCAGTTCTTC
NA,TRBV11-3,TRBJ2-3,NA,CASSLVLADTQYF,TGTGCCAGCAGCTTAGTATTAGCAGATACGCAGTATTTT
NA,TRBV4-2,TRBJ2-7,NA,CASSLEGGPNSYEQYF,TGTGCCAGCAGCCTAGAGGGGGGGCCCAACTCCTACGAGCAGTACTTC
NA,TRBV6-1,TRBJ2-7,TRBD1,CASIFSTGPYEQYF,TGTGCCAGCATTTTTTCGACAGGGCCCTACGAGCAGTACTTC
NA,TRBV7-6,TRBJ2-7,NA,CASSPGTGTPSYEQYF,TGTGCCAGCAGCCCTGGTACCGGGACACCCTCCTACGAGCAGTACTTC
NA,TRBV28,TRBJ1-1,TRBD1,CASSLGGTGSPAFF,TGTGCCAGCAGTTTAGGGGGGACAGGGTCACCAGCTTTCTTT
NA,TRBV28,TRBJ2-7,TRBD2,CASSPSFGAGESYEQYF,TGTGCCAGCAGTCCCTCCTTTGGGGCGGGAGAGTCCTACGAGCAGTACTTC
once,TRBV28,TRBJ2-3,NA,CASRDPGLSTDTQYF,TGTGCCAGCAGGGATCCGGGACTGAGCACAGATACGCAGTATTTT
NA,TRBV19,TRBJ2-7,TRBD2,CASSGGGLAGKGEQYF,TGTGCCAGTAGTGGGGGAGGCCTAGCGGGCAAGGGCGAGCAGTACTTC
NA,TRBV5-1,TRBJ2-5,NA,CASSLAGYQETQYF,TGCGCCAGCAGCTTGGCGGGTTACCAAGAGACCCAGTACTTC
NA,TRBV6-5,TRBJ2-3,TRBD2,CATKLATSTDTQYF,TGTGCCACCAAACTAGCGACTAGCACAGATACGCAGTATTTT
NA,TRBV5-1,TRBJ2-2,NA,CASSLLATGELFF,TGCGCCAGCAGCTTGCTAGCCACCGGGGAGCTGTTTTTT
NA,TRBV11-1,TRBJ2-4,NA,CASSPRDLGDIQYF,TGTGCCAGCAGCCCGCGGGATTTGGGGGACATTCAGTACTTC
NA,TRBV18,TRBJ1-2,NA,CASSPSPGDNGYTF,TGTGCCAGCTCACCATCCCCCGGGGACAATGGCTACACCTTC
NA,TRBV5-5,TRBJ2-1,NA,CASSLYVASSEQFF,TGTGCCAGCAGCTTGTATGTAGCTTCCAGTGAGCAGTTCTTC
NA,TRBV7-6,TRBJ1-1,TRBD1,CASSPGQGIPPTEAFF,TGTGCCAGCAGCCCAGGACAGGGTATACCCCCCACTGAAGCTTTCTTT
NA,TRBV9,TRBJ1-3,TRBD1,CASSVASGQGWGNTIYF,TGTGCCAGCAGCGTAGCGAGCGGACAGGGCTGGGGAAACACCATATATTTT
NA,TRBV7-7,TRBJ2-1,NA,CASSPTPSGNEQFF,TGTGCCAGCAGCCCTACCCCGTCCGGTAATGAGCAGTTCTTC
NA,TRBV6-5,TRBJ1-4,NA,CASSYSTTGFTEKLFF,TGTGCCAGCAGTTACTCGACTACAGGGTTCACCGAAAAACTGTTTTTT
NA,TRBV5-6,TRBJ2-1,TRBD2,CVSSSPGLLNEQFF,TGTGTCAGCAGCTCTCCGGGACTACTCAATGAGCAGTTCTTC